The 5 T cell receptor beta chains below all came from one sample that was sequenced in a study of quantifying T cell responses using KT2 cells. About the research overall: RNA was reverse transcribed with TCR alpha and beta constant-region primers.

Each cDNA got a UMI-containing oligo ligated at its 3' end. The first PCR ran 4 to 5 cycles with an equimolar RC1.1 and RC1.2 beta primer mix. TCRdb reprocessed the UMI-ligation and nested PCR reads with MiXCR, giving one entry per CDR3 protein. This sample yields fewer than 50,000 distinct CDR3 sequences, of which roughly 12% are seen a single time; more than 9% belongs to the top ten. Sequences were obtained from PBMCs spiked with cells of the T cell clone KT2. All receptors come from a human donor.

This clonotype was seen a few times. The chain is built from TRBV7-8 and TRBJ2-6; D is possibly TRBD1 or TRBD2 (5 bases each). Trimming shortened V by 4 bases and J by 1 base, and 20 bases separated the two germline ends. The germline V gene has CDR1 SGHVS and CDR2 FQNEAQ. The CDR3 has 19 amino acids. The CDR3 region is CASSSVYGHQRSGANVLTF. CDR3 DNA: TGTGCCAGCAGCTCCGTCTACGGACACCAGCGGTCTGGGGCCAACGTCCTGACTTTC. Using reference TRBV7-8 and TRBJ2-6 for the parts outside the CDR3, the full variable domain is GAGVSQSPRYKVAKRGQDVALRCDPISGHVSLFWYQQALGQGPEFLTYFQNEAQLDKSGLPSDRFFAERPEGSVSTLKIQRTQQEDSAVYLCASSSVYGHQRSGANVLTFGAGSRLTVL.

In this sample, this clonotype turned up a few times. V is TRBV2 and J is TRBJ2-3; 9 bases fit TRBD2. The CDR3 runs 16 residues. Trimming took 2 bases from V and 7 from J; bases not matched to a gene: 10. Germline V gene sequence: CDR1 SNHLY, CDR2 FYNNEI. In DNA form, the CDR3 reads TGTGCCAGCAGTGAACTCTGGCGGGAGGGCCTTAATACGCAGTATTTT. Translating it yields CASSELWREGLNTQYF.

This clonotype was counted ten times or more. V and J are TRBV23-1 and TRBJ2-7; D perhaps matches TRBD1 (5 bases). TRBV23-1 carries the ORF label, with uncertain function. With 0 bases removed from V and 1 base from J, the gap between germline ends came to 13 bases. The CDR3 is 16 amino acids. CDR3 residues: CASSQSPPTDSYEQYF. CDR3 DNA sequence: TGCGCCAGCAGTCAATCGCCCCCGACAGATTCCTACGAGCAGTACTTC.

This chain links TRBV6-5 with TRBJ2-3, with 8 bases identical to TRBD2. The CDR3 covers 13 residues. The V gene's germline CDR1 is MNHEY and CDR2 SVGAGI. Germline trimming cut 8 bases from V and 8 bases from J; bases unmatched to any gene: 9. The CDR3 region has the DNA TGTGCCAGCCGAGCGGGGGCACAGGGTACGCAGTATTTT. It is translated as CASRAGAQGTQYF.

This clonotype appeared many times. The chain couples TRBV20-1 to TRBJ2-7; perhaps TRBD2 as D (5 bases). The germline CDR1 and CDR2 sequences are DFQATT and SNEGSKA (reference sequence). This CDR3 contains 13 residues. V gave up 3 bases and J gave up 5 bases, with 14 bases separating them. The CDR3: CSASRASWDEQYF. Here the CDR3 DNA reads TGCAGTGCTAGTAGGGCTAGCTGGGACGAGCAGTACTTC.